Presented here are 7 T cell receptor beta chains from one specimen sequenced in a study of molecular identifiers for immune sequencing clone quantification. TCRdb passed the PCR reads through MiXCR, listing each CDR3 protein once. The data show some 100,000 distinct CDR3 sequences, about 20% seen once. Sequencing was performed on naive CD8+ T cells from blood, with Jurkat cell RNA spiked in. Indicated subset: FACS-sorted CD8+CD4-CCR7+CD45RA+ naive T cells. These receptors were obtained from a human donor in good health. Some libraries in this study had Jurkat cell RNA spiked in.

The chain joins TRBV4-1 to TRBJ2-2; D gene uncertain. This CDR3 comprises 16 residues. The germline V gene has CDR1 MGHRA and CDR2 YSYEKL. Trimming left V 2 bases short and J 1 base short, with 11 bases between. The CDR3, as DNA: TGCGCCAGCAGCCAAACTTCCATGGGGAACACCGGGGAGCTGTTTTTT. It translates to CASSQTSMGNTGELFF.

This clonotype was found many times. The rearrangement joins TRBV7-6 to TRBJ1-1; no clear D. Germline loops: CDR1 SGHVS, CDR2 FNYEAQ. The CDR3 covers 14 residues. V was shortened by 3 bases and J by 1 base, with 9 bases between the two germline ends. The CDR3 DNA follows: TGTGCCAGCAGCTTGATAGACGGGAACACTGAAGCTTTCTTT. It is translated as CASSLIDGNTEAFF.

This clonotype was found many times. The J gene is TRBJ2-1, the V gene TRBV5-1, with D perhaps TRBD1 (6 bases). Trimming left V 4 bases short and J 5 bases short, with 10 bases between. This CDR3 has 13 residues. Germline V lookup: CDR1 SGHRS, CDR2 YFSETQ. CDR3 region: CASSPDRHNEQFF. The CDR3 DNA sequence: TGCGCCAGCAGCCCAGACAGGCACAATGAGCAGTTCTTC.

This clonotype was counted at least ten times. The V call is TRBV24-1, the J call TRBJ2-3, with no clear D. Trimming cost V 1 base and J 2 bases, with 6 bases left between them. The CDR3 runs 14 residues. CDR1 KGHDR and CDR2 SFDVKD come from the germline V gene. This chain's CDR3 is CATSDFRVTDTQYF. The CDR3, as DNA: TGTGCCACCAGTGATTTTCGGGTCACAGATACGCAGTATTTT.

This clonotype has ten or more counts. Here the CDR3 DNA reads TGTGCCAGTAGTCGGTGGGAGGGGAATGAGCAGTTCTTC. Translation gives CASSRWEGNEQFF. This chain joins TRBV19 and TRBJ2-1; 7 bases align to TRBD2. The V gene's germline CDR1 is LNHDA and CDR2 SQIVND (reference sequence). The junction had 5 bases not matched to a gene; V was cut back by 5 bases and J by 7 bases. This CDR3 is built from 13 residues.

This clonotype was seen at least ten times. The chain is built from TRBV29-1 and TRBJ1-1; TRBD1 agrees at 11 bases. Germline V CDR1 and CDR2: SQVTM, ANQGSEA. Losses at the gene ends were 6 bases for V and 7 bases for J; bases not matched to a gene: 1. The CDR3 is 11 amino acids. CDR3 region: CSVGTGGEAFF. In DNA form, the CDR3 reads TGCAGCGTCGGGACAGGGGGTGAAGCTTTCTTT. The whole variable domain, remainder taken from reference TRBV29-1 and TRBJ1-1, is SAVISQKPSRDICQRGTSLTIQCQVDSQVTMMFWYRQQPGQSLTLIATANQGSEATYESGFVIDKFPISRPNLTFSTLTVSNMSPEDSSIYLCSVGTGGEAFFGQGTRLTVV.

This clonotype was observed many times. The chain is built from TRBV5-4 and TRBJ2-3; 9 positions agree with TRBD2. V lost 0 bases and J lost 2; bases outside the gene matches: 7. The CDR3 sequence is 17 residues long. CDR1 is SGHNT, CDR2 YYREEE, per germline (reference sequence). CDR3 sequence: CASSLESLAGYTDTQYF. In nucleotides, the CDR3 is TGTGCCAGCAGCTTGGAATCTCTAGCGGGGTACACAGATACGCAGTATTTT.